The 11 T cell receptor beta chains given below trace back to one sample, sequenced in a study of metastatic and nonmetastatic thyroid tumors. There were no patients who had received any treatment before thyroid surgery. MiXCR re-clonotyped the PCR reads for TCRdb. The sample lists around 10,000 clones, 25% to 35% occurring once. The material sequenced was tumor tissue. These TCRs come from a male donor with papillary thyroid cancer or a benign thyroid nodule (not recorded which). Some clones in this sample may be carry-over from other donors' samples.

This clone is labeled as medium-sized. CDR3 amino acids: CASSFSGGADEAFF. The CDR3 DNA reads TGTGCCAGCAGCTTCAGCGGAGGGGCAGATGAAGCTTTCTTT. This chain joins TRBV7-8 and TRBJ1-1, with D tentatively TRBD1 (5 bases). The CDR3 length is 14 residues. Germline lookup yields CDR1 SGHVS and CDR2 FQNEAQ. V gave up 3 bases and J gave up 7 bases, with 15 bases separating them.

This clone came up a few times. This chain links TRBV12-3 or TRBV12-4 with TRBJ1-2, with 9 bases fitting TRBD1. J gave up 6 bases and V 3 bases, and 5 bases lay outside the gene matches. The CDR3 sequence is 14 residues long. The CDR3 DNA follows: TGTGCCAGCAGTTTCCTCGGACAGGGGAATGGCTACACCTTC. Translation: CASSFLGQGNGYTF.

V and J are TRBV11-1 and TRBJ1-1, with 11 positions matching TRBD1. The ends lost 2 bases at V and 0 bases at J; junction bases unmatched: 8. The germline V gene has CDR1 SGHAT and CDR2 FQDESV (reference sequence). The CDR3 covers 18 residues. As DNA, the CDR3 is TGTGCCAGCAGCTTACATCGGACAGGGGGCTACATGAACACTGAAGCTTTCTTT. This gives the protein CASSLHRTGGYMNTEAFF.

The chain combines TRBV11-2 with TRBJ2-1; weak D call: TRBD1 (5 bases). CDR3 size: 17 residues. The V end lost 3 bases, the J end lost 4 bases, and 19 bases lay between the germline ends. Germline V gene lookup returns CDR1 SGHAT and CDR2 FQNNGV. CDR3 nucleotide sequence: TGTGCCAGCAGCTTTTGGCGTTTAGGACACAGTTACAATGAGCAGTTCTTC. Translated, it gives CASSFWRLGHSYNEQFF. Drawing the rest from reference TRBV11-2 and TRBJ2-1, the complete variable domain is EAGVAQSPRYKIIEKRQSVAFWCNPISGHATLYWYQQILGQGPKLLIQFQNNGVVDDSQLPKDRFSAERLKGVDSTLKIQPAKLEDSAVYLCASSFWRLGHSYNEQFFGPGTRLTVL.

The table lists this clone with many counts. The gene calls are TRBV19 and TRBJ2-3; 11 positions match TRBD2. The length of the CDR3 is 16 residues. V lost 8 bases to trimming and J lost 3 bases; unmatched junction nucleotides: 10. CDR1 is LNHDA, CDR2 SQIVND, per germline (reference sequence). The CDR3 nucleotides read TGTGCCAGTTGCCCTAGCGGGAGGACCTTAACAGATACGCAGTATTTT. Amino acids: CASCPSGRTLTDTQYF.

V gene TRBV6-2 or TRBV6-3 combines with J gene TRBJ2-2, with D possibly being TRBD1 (5 bases). Germline CDR1 and CDR2: MNHEY and SVGEGT. This CDR3 is 16 amino acids long. The V and J ends lost 0 bases and 1 base respectively, with 9 bases between them. The CDR3 coding sequence is TGTGCCAGCAGTTACTCGGCCAGGGAGAACACCGGGGAGCTGTTTTTT. Its translation: CASSYSARENTGELFF.

The rearrangement uses TRBV11-1 and TRBJ1-1; D unresolved. This CDR3 is built from 13 residues. Per germline, CDR1 SGHAT and CDR2 FQDESV (reference sequence). V was shortened by 3 bases and J by 1 base, with 6 bases between the two germline ends. Here the CDR3 reads CASSLLTNTEAFF. The CDR3 DNA follows: TGTGCCAGCAGCTTGTTGACGAACACTGAAGCTTTCTTT.

In this sample, this clone is medium-sized. The CDR3 region has the DNA TGTGCCAGCAGGCACGGGGACGCGGGAGGAGGGACCGGGGAGCTGTTTTTT. It yields the protein CASRHGDAGGGTGELFF. This chain connects TRBV11-3 to TRBJ2-2; 8 bases match TRBD2. In germline, CDR1 is SGHNT, CDR2 YENEEA. CDR3 length: 17 amino acids. V shed 6 bases, J shed 5 bases, and the junction held 14 bases outside the gene matches.

This clone was seen ten or more times. The V gene is TRBV11-2, the J gene TRBJ2-5, with D possibly TRBD2 on 5 matching bases. The CDR3 is 14 amino acids. Germline CDR1 is SGHAT and CDR2 is FQNNGV. V was cut by 0 bases and J by 4 bases, with 9 bases left in between. This chain's CDR3 is CASSLDPGTETQYF. CDR3 sequence (DNA): TGTGCCAGCAGCTTAGACCCGGGAACAGAGACCCAGTACTTC. The whole variable domain, filled in from reference TRBV11-2 and TRBJ2-5, reads EAGVAQSPRYKIIEKRQSVAFWCNPISGHATLYWYQQILGQGPKLLIQFQNNGVVDDSQLPKDRFSAERLKGVDSTLKIQPAKLEDSAVYLCASSLDPGTETQYFGPGTRLLVL.

V gene TRBV19 combines with J gene TRBJ2-3, with D possibly TRBD1 on 5 matching bases. This CDR3 has 13 amino acids. V was clipped by 7 bases and J by 1 base, with 9 bases between them. Germline loops: CDR1 LNHDA, CDR2 SQIVND (reference sequence). The CDR3 DNA reads TGTGCCAGTAATGCAGGGCGCACAGATACGCAGTATTTT. Protein product: CASNAGRTDTQYF.

By share, this clone counts as medium-sized. The chain links TRBV27 to TRBJ2-1, with 7 positions matching TRBD2. Germline V gene data show CDR1 as MNHEY and CDR2 as SMNVEV (reference sequence). The CDR3 is 14 residues long. V shed 3 bases, J shed 5 bases, and the junction held 4 bases outside the gene matches. The DNA of the CDR3 is TGTGCCAGCAGTTTGGGGACTACAAACAATGAGCAGTTCTTC. This translates into CASSLGTTNNEQFF.